This TCR beta chain was identified in a study of blood T cells in healthy people across ages. Overall study findings and caveats: Per million T cells, the diversity of TCR beta decreased roughly linearly as age advanced.

This CDR3 spans 14 amino acids. Trimming stripped 6 bases from V and 6 bases from J, with 15 bases between. CDR1 and CDR2 from the germline V gene are MDHEN and SYDVKM. About this clonotype itself: Its antigen is still unknown.

A second PCR, run for roughly 6 to 11 cycles, used a sample-barcoded 5' primer plus a J-beta primer mix. Tagging of each cDNA molecule was performed by a template-switch adaptor with 12 random nucleotides. TCRdb fed the 5' RACE reads into MiXCR, producing one record per CDR3 protein. The data contain 600,000 to 1,000,000 distinct CDR3 sequences, roughly 25% of them singletons. These data are also associated with another study on T cells of mothers and their children.

Material for sequencing was blood. This clonotype originated in a boy younger than 18 in good health. V gene TRBV28 combines with J gene TRBJ2-4; D call uncertain. DNA of the CDR3: TGTGCCAGCAGGCAAGTCCCAGCAGGAAACATTCAGTACTTC. Its translation is CASRQVPAGNIQYF.